The clone carrying this TCR beta chain was counted only a few times. The target antigen is unknown. The sample originates from a study of T cells after yellow fever vaccination. The wider study: Fractions containing few cells were prepared with SMART-Seq v4 Ultra Low Input. Study-level findings and limits: Peaking on day 5 versus 15, the secondary response was faster but weaker.

CDR3 length equals 15 residues. Germline CDR1 and CDR2: LGHDT and YNNKEL (reference sequence). V shed 3 bases and J 3 bases; nucleotides not matched to a gene: 4. By 5'RACE template switching, TCR cDNA was produced, with a universal primer site and UMIs added in the process. One entry per CDR3 protein results from TCRdb running MiXCR on the 5' RACE reads. The sample holds about 320,000 distinct CDR3 sequences, about 11% seen once. The clonotype was recovered from a man aged 18 to 35 who received the YFV17D yellow fever vaccine. Source: CD4+ T cells sorted from PBMCs, taken 45 days after the yellow fever booster vaccination. V and J are TRBV3-1 and TRBJ2-5, with TRBD1 matching over 10 bases. The CDR3 loop is CASSHPGQGKETQYF. The CDR3 DNA sequence: TGTGCCAGCAGCCACCCGGGACAGGGGAAAGAGACCCAGTACTTC.